Shown below are 18 T cell receptor beta chains from a single sample sequenced in a study of human T cells and chemical hapten exposure. MiXCR, run by TCRdb on the RACE reads, gives a single entry per CDR3 protein. The repertoire includes fewer than 300,000 distinct CDR3 sequences, approximately 7.5% of them detected once, and more than 1% sits in the top ten. The time point is: pre-sensitization, week 0. Sample treatment: therapeutic diphenylcyclopropenone sensitization with weekly scalp DPC. Here the sequenced sample was whole blood, taken in connection with sensitization to the hapten diphenylcyclopropenone (DPC). All receptors derive from a man between 18 and 29 years old with alopecia areata. Some clones in this sample may be carry-over from other donors' samples.

Points on this clonotype: An end of the junction differs from the germline gene, which may be a read error. This chain uses TRBV7-9 with TRBJ2-7; tentatively, D is TRBD1 or TRBD2 (6 bases each). The CDR3 spans 12 residues. Germline CDR1 is SEHNR and CDR2 is FQNEAQ (reference sequence). CDR3 in amino acids: CASGLGGGEQYF. For the CDR3, the DNA is TGTGCCAGCGGCTTAGGGGGAGGCGAGCAGTACTTC. Full variable domain (remainder filled in from reference TRBV7-9 and TRBJ2-7): DTGVSQNPRHKITKRGQNVTFRCDPISEHNRLYWYRQTLGQGPEFLTYFQNEAQLEKSRLLSDRFSAERPKGSFSTLEIQRTEQGDSAMYLCASGLGGGEQYFGPGTRLTVT.

The CDR3 here is CASSYLAGTTGELFF. DNA of the CDR3: TGTGCCAGCAGTTACTTAGCGGGAACCACCGGGGAGCTGTTTTTT. The chain recombines TRBV6-5 with TRBJ2-2; 8 bases agree with TRBD2. The CDR3 spans 15 residues. Germline CDR1 and CDR2: MNHEY and SVGAGI. With 1 base clipped from V and 4 bases from J, the junction kept 2 bases outside the gene matches.

This clonotype appeared many times. V is TRBV6-2 or TRBV6-3 and J is TRBJ2-7; D not resolved. The CDR3 is 12 residues long. Trimming shortened V by 5 bases and J by 2 bases, and 7 bases separated the two germline ends. Germline V gene lookup returns CDR1 MNHEY and CDR2 SVGEGT. In nucleotides, the CDR3 is TGTGCCAGCAGTCGCCCGACCTACGAGCAGTACGTC. Translation: CASSRPTYEQYV.

This clonotype was counted many times. The chain recombines TRBV20-1 with TRBJ2-5; D is unclear. The germline V and J ends were trimmed by 1 base and 2 bases, with 8 bases remaining between them. Germline CDR1 reads DFQATT; CDR2 reads SNEGSKA (reference sequence). The CDR3 loop spans 13 amino acids. Written as DNA, the CDR3 is TGCAGTGCTAGAGCCCGAGCTCAAGAGACCCAGTACTTC. It is translated as CSARARAQETQYF.

CDR3 sequence (DNA): TGTGCCAGCAGGGCAGGGGGTTTTCAGCCCCAGCATTTT. Amino acid sequence: CASRAGGFQPQHF. The chain employs TRBV12-3 or TRBV12-4 and TRBJ1-5; TRBD1 matches 7 bases. The CDR3 spans 13 residues. Trimming cost V 6 bases and J 6 bases; bases outside gene matches: 5.

This clonotype was detected ten times or more. This sequence joins TRBV5-6 and TRBJ1-1, with 7 bases that match TRBD1. Losses at the gene ends were 0 bases for V and 4 bases for J; bases not matched to a gene: 3. Germline CDR1 and CDR2: SGHDT and YYEEEE. This CDR3 region has 14 residues. CDR3 loop: CASSLEGAGTEAFF. CDR3 DNA sequence: TGTGCCAGCAGCTTGGAGGGGGCCGGCACTGAAGCTTTCTTT.

Only a few counts were recorded for this clonotype. The rearrangement uses TRBV6-6 and TRBJ1-1, with TRBD1 identical over 11 bases. Losses at the gene ends were 8 bases for V and 4 bases for J; bases not matched to a gene: 6. The CDR3 length is 14 residues. The germline V gene has CDR1 MNHNY and CDR2 SVGAGI (reference sequence). The CDR3 spells CASGQGALGTEAFF. In DNA, the CDR3 is TGTGCCAGCGGACAGGGGGCGCTTGGCACTGAAGCTTTCTTT.

This clonotype was counted only a few times. This chain links TRBV29-1 with TRBJ2-3, with TRBD2 as a possible D gene (5 bases). The V and J ends lost 4 bases and 6 bases respectively, with 8 bases between them. The CDR3 runs 11 residues. Germline CDR1 is SQVTM and CDR2 is ANQGSEA. This CDR3 reads CSVGRSDTQYF. The CDR3 nucleotides are TGCAGCGTTGGGAGGAGCGATACGCAGTATTTT.

The chain employs TRBV7-2 and TRBJ2-3; 10 bases map to TRBD2. The junction had 6 bases not matched to a gene; V was cut back by 5 bases and J by 4 bases. The CDR3 is 15 amino acids. Germline CDR1 is SGHTA and CDR2 is FQGNSA. The CDR3 DNA sequence: TGTGCCAGCAGCAAACTAGCGGGGATCGCAGATACGCAGTATTTT. Encoded protein: CASSKLAGIADTQYF.

J is TRBJ1-2 and V is TRBV12-3 or TRBV12-4, with D possibly being TRBD1 (6 bases). V was trimmed by 5 bases and J by 11 bases, leaving 15 bases between them. The CDR3 totals 12 residues. DNA for the CDR3: TGTGCCAGCAGTACCCTGACAGGAAAGTACACCTTC. This codes for CASSTLTGKYTF.

This clonotype was counted only a few times. This chain uses TRBV5-1 with TRBJ2-2; a possible D gene is TRBD2 (5 bases). V was clipped by 2 bases and J by 6 bases, with 11 bases between them. The CDR3 is made up of 14 amino acids. Germline V gene data show CDR1 as SGHRS and CDR2 as YFSETQ. CDR3 sequence: CASSFFPGAGELFF. CDR3 DNA sequence: TGCGCCAGCAGCTTCTTTCCCGGGGCCGGGGAGCTGTTTTTT. Drawing the rest from reference TRBV5-1 and TRBJ2-2, the complete variable domain is KAGVTQTPRYLIKTRGQQVTLSCSPISGHRSVSWYQQTPGQGLQFLFEYFSETQRNKGNFPGRFSGRQFSNSRSEMNVSTLELGDSALYLCASSFFPGAGELFFGEGSRLTVL.

The chain has TRBV7-8 and TRBJ1-6; D unclear. The CDR3 totals 16 residues. The V and J ends lost 6 bases and 6 bases respectively, with 18 bases between them. Germline assignment: CDR1 SGHVS and CDR2 FQNEAQ. CDR3 sequence: CASSSTSVQVNSPLHF. The CDR3 DNA reads as TGTGCCAGCAGTTCGACTTCAGTTCAGGTTAATTCACCCCTCCACTTT.

Only a few counts were recorded for this clonotype. The rearrangement uses TRBV12-3 or TRBV12-4 and TRBJ2-3; no clear D. The CDR3 spans 15 residues. Trimming cost V 3 bases and J 4 bases, with 14 bases left between them. The CDR3 nucleotides are TGTGCCAGCAGTTTGGCCGGTTGGCCCTCAGATACGCAGTATTTT. Its translation: CASSLAGWPSDTQYF.

Ten or more counts support this clonotype. The genes are TRBV6-4 and TRBJ1-6; 8 bases line up with TRBD1. The CDR3 spans 14 residues. The V and J ends lost 2 bases and 7 bases, in that order; junction bases with no gene match: 1. CDR1 is MRHNA, CDR2 SNTAGT, per germline. The CDR3 is CASSDGQGNSPLHF. In DNA, the CDR3 is TGTGCCAGCAGTGACGGACAGGGCAATTCACCCCTCCACTTT.

The chain joins TRBV20-1 to TRBJ1-6, with no clear D. The CDR3 is made up of 15 amino acids. Germline CDR1 DFQATT, CDR2 SNEGSKA (reference sequence). Trimming cost V 5 bases and J 0 bases, with 11 bases left between them. The CDR3 coding sequence is TGCAGTGCTCAGACCGATCCCTCCTATAATTCACCCCTCCACTTT. Protein: CSAQTDPSYNSPLHF.

The V and J genes are TRBV12-3 or TRBV12-4 and TRBJ2-3; 7 bases fit TRBD2. The V segment lost 6 bases and the J segment 4 bases; nucleotides outside the gene matches: 10. The CDR3 extends over 15 amino acids. The CDR3 spells CASRKLVREADTQYF. As DNA, the CDR3 is TGTGCCAGCAGGAAACTAGTCCGGGAGGCAGATACGCAGTATTTT.

In this sample, this clonotype turned up a few times. The V and J genes are TRBV5-1 and TRBJ1-1; no definite D call. Per the germline V gene, CDR1 is SGHRS and CDR2 is YFSETQ. With 5 bases removed from V and 4 bases from J, the gap between germline ends came to 12 bases. The CDR3 covers 13 residues. The CDR3 DNA sequence: TGCGCCAGCAGTAAAGTGGGAATCACTGAAGCTTTCTTT. It is translated as CASSKVGITEAFF.

The V gene is TRBV19, the J gene TRBJ2-7; maybe TRBD1 (6 bases). The ends were cut back, 3 bases at V and 2 bases at J, with 11 bases in the middle. CDR3 length: 14 residues. Per germline, CDR1 LNHDA and CDR2 SQIVND (reference sequence). The CDR3 spells CASSMGRGPYEQYF. CDR3 DNA sequence: TGTGCCAGTAGTATGGGCAGGGGACCCTACGAGCAGTACTTC.